One sample yielded the 16 T cell receptor beta chains listed below, sequenced in a study of blood T cell repertoires in COVID-19. Sequenced by immunoSEQ multiplex PCR; TCRdb stores in-frame clones only, minus some. In the table there are approximately 150,000 clones, under 90% of which are singletons. Sequencing used PBMCs or T cells enriched from blood (not recorded which). These receptors were taken from a man aged 45 to 65 in a cohort exposed to, infected with or recovered from COVID-19 (not recorded which).

The chain recombines TRBV12-5 with TRBJ2-2; 8 bases match TRBD1. Trimming cost V 4 bases and J 4 bases; bases outside gene matches: 5. Per germline, CDR1 LGHNT and CDR2 FRNRAP. The CDR3 has 15 amino acids. CDR3 in amino acids: CASGSRTGTTGELFF. CDR3 coding DNA: TGTGCTAGTGGTTCCCGGACAGGGACCACCGGGGAGCTGTTTTTT. The full variable domain, with the rest looked up from reference TRBV12-5 and TRBJ2-2, is DARVTQTPRHKVTEMGQEVTMRCQPILGHNTVFWYRQTMMQGLELLAYFRNRAPLDDSGMPKDRFSAEMPDATLATLKIQPSEPRDSAVYFCASGSRTGTTGELFFGEGSRLTVL.

CDR3 sequence reads: CASSSHGRGALSNYGYTF. The CDR3 nucleotides read TGTGCCAGCAGTTCCCACGGACGGGGGGCCCTTTCTAACTATGGCTACACCTTC. The rearrangement links TRBV27 to TRBJ1-2; tentative D call: TRBD1 (6 bases). The germline CDR1 and CDR2 sequences are MNHEY and SMNVEV (reference sequence). This CDR3 comprises 18 residues. Trimming took off 4 bases at V and 0 bases at J, with 21 bases between the two ends.

V usage is TRBV19 and J usage is TRBJ2-3, with D maybe TRBD1 (6 bases). V was clipped by 5 bases and J by 4 bases, with 16 bases between them. Germline CDR1 LNHDA, CDR2 SQIVND (reference sequence). CDR3 length: 15 residues. The CDR3 nucleotides read TGTGCCAGTAGTTCAGGGGTTCAGGGGCCAGATACGCAGTATTTT. Amino acids: CASSSGVQGPDTQYF. The whole variable domain, filled in from reference TRBV19 and TRBJ2-3, reads DGGITQSPKYLFRKEGQNVTLSCEQNLNHDAMYWYRQDPGQGLRLIYYSQIVNDFQKGDIAEGYSVSREKKESFPLTVTSAQKNPTAFYLCASSSGVQGPDTQYFGPGTRLTVL.

The chain is built from TRBV7-9 and TRBJ2-1, with TRBD2 matching over 12 bases. The germline CDR1 and CDR2 sequences are SEHNR and FQNEAQ (reference sequence). This CDR3 spans 17 amino acids. The V gene end was trimmed by 1 base and the J gene end by 9 bases; junction bases not matched to a gene: 10. As DNA, the CDR3 is TGTGCCAGCAGCTTAGAAGGGCTAGCGGGGGGGCCGCGTGAGCAGTTCTTC. It is translated as CASSLEGLAGGPREQFF.

J is TRBJ1-2 and V is TRBV13; 8 bases fit TRBD1. This CDR3 comprises 15 residues. Trimming at V came to 2 bases and at J to 3 bases, leaving 5 bases not matched to a gene. Germline lookup yields CDR1 PRHDT and CDR2 FYEKMQ (reference sequence). Here the CDR3 DNA reads TGTGCCAGCAGCTTAACATACAGGGGGGACTATGGCTACACCTTC. Protein sequence: CASSLTYRGDYGYTF.

Only a few counts were recorded for this clone. This chain links TRBV5-4 with TRBJ2-2; TRBD2 agrees at 8 bases. This CDR3 is built from 15 residues. Germline lookup yields CDR1 SGHNT and CDR2 YYREEE (reference sequence). J gave up 5 bases and V 1 base, and 4 bases lay outside the gene matches. The CDR3: CASSLSTSVTGELFF. CDR3 sequence (DNA): TGTGCCAGCAGCTTGTCGACTAGCGTTACCGGGGAGCTGTTTTTT.

This chain links TRBV18 with TRBJ2-7, with 12 bases lining up with TRBD1. The CDR3 has 18 amino acids. CDR1 KGHSH and CDR2 LQKENI come from the germline V gene. V shed 2 bases and J 1 base; nucleotides not matched to a gene: 9. The CDR3 protein is CASSPFLGTGGASYEQYF. The CDR3 coding sequence is TGTGCCAGCTCACCATTCCTCGGGACAGGGGGCGCGTCCTACGAGCAGTACTTC.

J is TRBJ2-1 and V is TRBV9; D possibly corresponds to TRBD2 (6 bases). Germline V gene data show CDR1 as SGDLS and CDR2 as YYNGEE. CDR3 length: 15 residues. Trimming left V 0 bases short and J 2 bases short, with 9 bases between. The CDR3 DNA is TGTGCCAGCAGCGTAGAGCGGGCCACCTACAATGAGCAGTTCTTC. This sequence encodes CASSVERATYNEQFF.

V and J are TRBV7-2 and TRBJ1-1, with TRBD1 matching over 7 bases. The CDR3 contains 15 residues. Germline loops: CDR1 SGHTA, CDR2 FQGNSA. Trimming removed 1 base from V and 11 bases from J; junction bases left unmatched: 13. The chain's CDR3 is CASSLEGQIRLGAFF. In DNA form, the CDR3 reads TGTGCCAGCAGCTTAGAGGGACAGATAAGGCTTGGGGCTTTCTTT.

The chain combines TRBV9 with TRBJ2-2; D is possibly TRBD1 (7 bases). The V end was cut by 3 bases, the J end by 1 base, with 19 bases between. The CDR3 has 18 residues. The germline gives CDR1 SGDLS, CDR2 YYNGEE. The CDR3 bases are TGTGCCAGCAGCGCTCCGCGGGACAGCCGACGGAACACCGGGGAGCTGTTTTTT. Amino acid sequence: CASSAPRDSRRNTGELFF.

The chain couples TRBV7-3 to TRBJ2-1, with a tentative D call TRBD2 (5 bases). The CDR3 totals 15 residues. Germline values: CDR1 SGHTA, CDR2 FQGTGA. V dropped 5 bases and J dropped 8 bases, with 19 bases sitting between them. The CDR3 loop reads CASSLLPGDGDEQFF. The CDR3 DNA follows: TGTGCCAGCAGCCTCCTCCCCGGAGACGGGGATGAGCAGTTCTTC.

The chain couples TRBV7-9 to TRBJ2-1; 8 bases agree with TRBD1. There are 17 residues in the CDR3. V was pared by 5 bases and J by 5 bases, with 14 bases of the junction left unmatched. Germline loops: CDR1 SEHNR, CDR2 FQNEAQ (reference sequence). The CDR3 spells CASSPRGQALLHNEQFF. In nucleotides, the CDR3 is TGTGCCAGCAGCCCTAGGGGACAGGCCTTACTACACAATGAGCAGTTCTTC.

The rearrangement joins TRBV5-1 to TRBJ2-7; perhaps TRBD1 as D (6 bases). The CDR3 is made up of 14 amino acids. V was clipped by 4 bases and J by 4 bases, with 15 bases between them. The germline CDR1 and CDR2 sequences are SGHRS and YFSETQ. CDR3 loop: CASSGAGAAYEQYF. The CDR3 DNA reads TGCGCCAGCAGCGGGGCAGGGGCGGCTTACGAGCAGTACTTC.

The chain links TRBV27 to TRBJ2-7; 9 bases line up with TRBD1. Trimming took 7 bases from V and 2 from J; bases not matched to a gene: 9. Germline loops: CDR1 MNHEY, CDR2 SMNVEV (reference sequence). The CDR3 runs 15 residues. The CDR3 sequence: CASKITGTGPYEQYF. CDR3 in DNA: TGTGCCAGCAAAATAACCGGGACAGGGCCCTACGAGCAGTACTTC.

J is TRBJ1-2 and V is TRBV24-1; no clear D gene. Trimming shortened V by 1 base and J by 3 bases, and 11 bases separated the two germline ends. The CDR3 covers 15 residues. Germline values: CDR1 KGHDR, CDR2 SFDVKD. The CDR3 is CATSDFSGIYYGYTF. The CDR3 DNA is TGTGCCACCAGTGATTTTTCGGGGATCTACTATGGCTACACCTTC.

The chain is built from TRBV7-2 and TRBJ1-6; TRBD1 aligns across 9 bases. This CDR3 comprises 14 residues. The V gene's germline CDR1 is SGHTA and CDR2 FQGNSA. Trimming cost V 3 bases and J 9 bases; bases outside gene matches: 3. The CDR3 DNA is TGTGCCAGCAGCTTTTTGACAGGGGGTTCACCCCTCCACTTT. Amino acids: CASSFLTGGSPLHF.